This T cell receptor beta chain emerged from a study of T-cell memory formation after mild COVID-19. TCRdb analysed the 5' RACE reads with MiXCR anew, one entry per CDR3 protein. Among a few hundred thousand distinct CDR3 sequences listed, approximately 7.6% were seen once. Study observations and caveats: A second wave of clones peaked on day 37, and their SARS-CoV-2 specificity went unconfirmed.

Regarding this clonotype: The antigen is undetermined.

Trimming left V 6 bases short and J 1 base short, with 12 bases between. This CDR3 spans 15 amino acids. Germline V gives CDR1 MNHEY, CDR2 SVGEGT. Material: PBMCs or a T cell subset sorted from them (not recorded which). The chain recombines TRBV6-2 or TRBV6-3 with TRBJ2-2, with D maybe TRBD1 (6 bases). The source is a man between 18 and 29 years old who had mild COVID-19 (a few samples of this study predate the infection). Cell type and time point are not known. CDR3: CASRTQGRNTGELFF. The CDR3 nucleotides are TGTGCCAGCAGAACACAGGGCCGGAACACCGGGGAGCTGTTTTTT.